This T cell receptor (beta chain) was captured in a study of T cells after yellow fever vaccination. This clonotype has only one observation. A much larger clone differs by one base, so this may be a read error. V lost 6 bases, J lost 8 bases, and 11 bases lay in between. The CDR3 runs to 12 residues. The germline V gene has CDR1 SGHRS and CDR2 YFSETQ. TCRdb re-analysed the 5' RACE reads in MiXCR, keeping a single row per CDR3 protein. This sample carries 110,000 or so distinct CDR3 sequences, approximately 7.1% of them seen once, and the ten largest clones take 2.7%. This sequence originates from a young man who received the YFV17D yellow fever vaccine. Source: CD4+ T cells sorted from PBMCs, taken roughly 47 days after the first yellow fever vaccination. The J gene is TRBJ2-2, the V gene TRBV5-1; no definite D call. CDR3 in DNA: TGCGCCAGCAATTTTCAATTTGGGGAGCTGTTTTTT. Amino acids: CASNFQFGELFF. The entire variable domain, with the rest obtained from reference TRBV5-1 and TRBJ2-2, is as follows: KAGVTQTPRYLIKTRGQQVTLSCSPISGHRSVSWYQQTPGQGLQFLFEYFSETQRNKGNFPGRFSGRQFSNSRSEMNVSTLELGDSALYLCASNFQFGELFFGEGSRLTVL.